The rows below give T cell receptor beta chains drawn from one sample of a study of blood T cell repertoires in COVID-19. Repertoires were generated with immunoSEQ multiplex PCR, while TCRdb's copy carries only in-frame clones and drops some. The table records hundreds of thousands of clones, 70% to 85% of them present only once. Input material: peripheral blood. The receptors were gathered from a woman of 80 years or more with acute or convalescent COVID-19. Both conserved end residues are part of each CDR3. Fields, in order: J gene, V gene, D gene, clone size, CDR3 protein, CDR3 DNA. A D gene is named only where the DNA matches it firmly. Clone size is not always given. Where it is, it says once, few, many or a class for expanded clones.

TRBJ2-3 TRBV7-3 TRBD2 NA CASSPSLAGFTDTQYF TGTGCCAGCAGCCCGTCACTAGCGGGGTTCACAGATACGCAGTATTTT
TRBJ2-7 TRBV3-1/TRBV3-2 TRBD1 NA CASSQRTGSHEQYF TGTGCCAGCAGCCAGCGGACAGGGTCGCACGAGCAGTACTTC
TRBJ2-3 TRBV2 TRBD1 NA CASSERTGEYADTQYF TGTGCCAGCAGTGAAAGGACAGGGGAGTATGCAGATACGCAGTATTTT
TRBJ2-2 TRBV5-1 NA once CASSLGVSANTGELFF TGCGCCAGCAGCTTGGGGGTCAGCGCGAACACCGGGGAGCTGTTTTTT
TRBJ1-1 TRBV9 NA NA CASSVALGTTEAFF TGTGCCAGCAGCGTAGCTCTGGGGACAACCGAAGCTTTCTTT
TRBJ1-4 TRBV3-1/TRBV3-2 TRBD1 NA CASTSSAGQGGEKLFF TGTGCCAGCACCTCAAGCGCCGGACAGGGAGGGGAAAAACTGTTTTTT
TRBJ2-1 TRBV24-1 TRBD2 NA CATSDGSGGLNEQFF TGTGCCACCAGTGACGGTAGCGGGGGGCTGAATGAGCAGTTCTTC
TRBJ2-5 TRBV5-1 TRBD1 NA CASSRGQGGQETQYF TGCGCCAGCAGCCGAGGACAGGGTGGTCAAGAGACCCAGTACTTC
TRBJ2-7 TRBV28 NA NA CASSRTDSYEQYF TGTGCCAGCAGTCGGACTGACTCCTACGAGCAGTACTTC
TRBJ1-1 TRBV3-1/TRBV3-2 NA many CASSQERRPTEAFF TGTGCCAGCAGCCAAGAGAGGCGCCCCACTGAAGCTTTCTTT
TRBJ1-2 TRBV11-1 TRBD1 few CASSPWTGWGYTF TGTGCCAGCAGCCCCTGGACAGGATGGGGCTACACCTTC
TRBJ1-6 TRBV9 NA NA CASSASTGNSPLHF TGTGCCAGCAGCGCTTCGACGGGAAATTCACCCCTCCACTTT
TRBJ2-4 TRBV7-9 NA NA CASSSRGTRENIQYF TGTGCCAGCAGCTCCCGGGGGACCCGGGAAAACATTCAGTACTTC
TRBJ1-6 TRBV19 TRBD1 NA CASRATSGTGNSPLHF TGTGCCAGTAGAGCGACCTCCGGGACAGGGAATTCACCCCTCCACTTT
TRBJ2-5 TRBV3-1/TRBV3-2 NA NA CASSRLTGGPAQETQYF TGTGCCAGCAGCCGTTTGACTGGCGGCCCGGCGCAAGAGACCCAGTACTTC
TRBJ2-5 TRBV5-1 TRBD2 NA CASSEGLAGGQETQYF TGCGCCAGCAGCGAGGGACTAGCGGGGGGTCAAGAGACCCAGTACTTC
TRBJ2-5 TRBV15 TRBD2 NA CATQNGRAETQYF TGTGCCACCCAAAACGGGAGGGCGGAGACCCAGTACTTC
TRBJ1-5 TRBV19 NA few CASSSGQFRLAAASNQPQHF TGTGCCAGTAGTAGCGGACAGTTTAGACTCGCGGCTGCGAGCAATCAGCCCCAGCATTTT
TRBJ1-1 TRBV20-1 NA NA CSGRWGGISFF TGCAGTGGTAGGTGGGGGGGAATATCTTTCTTT
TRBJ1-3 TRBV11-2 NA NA CASSPERGRDTIYF TGTGCCAGCAGCCCCGAGCGAGGGAGGGACACCATATATTTT
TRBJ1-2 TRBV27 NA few CASSLTADKGYTF TGTGCCAGCAGTTTAACGGCAGACAAGGGCTACACCTTC
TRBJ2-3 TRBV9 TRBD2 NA CASSVVSGGAVGADTQYF TGTGCCAGCAGCGTAGTAAGCGGGGGGGCCGTTGGCGCAGATACGCAGTATTTT
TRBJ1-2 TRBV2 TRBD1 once CASSEARGQSGYTF TGTGCCAGCAGTGAAGCTAGGGGACAGAGTGGCTACACCTTC
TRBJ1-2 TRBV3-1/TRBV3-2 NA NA CASSQAPAGPYGYTF TGTGCCAGCAGCCAAGCTCCGGCAGGCCCCTATGGCTACACCTTC
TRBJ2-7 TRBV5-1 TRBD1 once CASSPRDRSYYEQYF TGCGCCAGCAGCCCTCGGGACAGGTCGTACTACGAGCAGTACTTC
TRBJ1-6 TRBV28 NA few CASSLLDTTNGEPLHF TGTGCCAGCAGTTTATTGGACACTACAAATGGGGAACCCCTCCACTTT
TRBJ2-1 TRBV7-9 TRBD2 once CASSRPTSGEGSYNEQFF TGTGCCAGCAGCCGACCGACTAGCGGGGAGGGCTCCTACAATGAGCAGTTCTTC
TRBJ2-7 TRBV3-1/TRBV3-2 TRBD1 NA CASSQDWQGAYEQYF TGTGCCAGCAGCCAAGATTGGCAGGGGGCTTACGAGCAGTACTTC
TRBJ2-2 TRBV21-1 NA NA CASSKGAGEEAGELFF TGTGCCAGCAGCAAAGGTGCAGGGGAAGAGGCCGGGGAGCTGTTTTTT
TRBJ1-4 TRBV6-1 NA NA CASSDQGTGEKLFF TGTGCCAGCAGTGATCAGGGTACGGGTGAAAAACTGTTTTTT
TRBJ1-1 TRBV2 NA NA CARTRKGVGNTEAFF TGTGCCAGAACTCGTAAGGGGGTGGGGAACACTGAAGCTTTCTTT
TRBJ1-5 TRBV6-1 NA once CASSEAPGGGQPQHF TGTGCCAGCAGTGAAGCGCCGGGGGGCGGACAGCCCCAGCATTTT
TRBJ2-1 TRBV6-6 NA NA CASSFTGSYNEQFF TGTGCCAGCAGTTTTACGGGGTCCTACAATGAGCAGTTCTTC
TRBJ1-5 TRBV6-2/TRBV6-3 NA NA CASSSNSNQPQHF TGTGCCAGCAGTTCCAATAGCAATCAGCCCCAGCATTTT
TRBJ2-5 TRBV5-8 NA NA CASSWGGHRQETQYF TGTGCCAGCAGCTGGGGGGGGCACAGACAAGAGACCCAGTACTTC
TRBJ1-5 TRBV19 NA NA CASSISRGGAGGNQPQHF TGTGCCAGTAGTATATCAAGAGGGGGGGCAGGGGGCAATCAGCCCCAGCATTTT
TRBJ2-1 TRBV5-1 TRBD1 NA CASSGTGNNEQFF TGCGCCAGCAGTGGGACAGGTAACAATGAGCAGTTCTTC
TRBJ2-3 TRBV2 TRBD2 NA CASSPGLAGLRDTQYF TGTGCCAGCAGCCCCGGACTAGCGGGCTTGCGAGATACGCAGTATTTT
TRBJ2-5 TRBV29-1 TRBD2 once CSVGLAGAQETQYF TGCAGCGTTGGACTAGCGGGGGCCCAAGAGACCCAGTACTTC
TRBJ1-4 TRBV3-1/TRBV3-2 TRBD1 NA CASRRGTVDNEKLFF TGTGCCAGCAGGCGAGGGACAGTCGATAATGAAAAACTGTTTTTT